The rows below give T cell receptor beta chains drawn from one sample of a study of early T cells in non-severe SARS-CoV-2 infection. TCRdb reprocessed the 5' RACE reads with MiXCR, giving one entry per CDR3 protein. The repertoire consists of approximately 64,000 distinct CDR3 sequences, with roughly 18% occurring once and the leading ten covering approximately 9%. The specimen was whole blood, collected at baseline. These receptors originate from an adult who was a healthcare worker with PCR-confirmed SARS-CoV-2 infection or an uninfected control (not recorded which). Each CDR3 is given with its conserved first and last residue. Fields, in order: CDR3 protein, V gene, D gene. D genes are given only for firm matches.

CASSLGVDEQFF | TRBV7-9 | .
CASSSGTGEGSGELFF | TRBV5-5 | TRBD1
CASSSGRLSGANVLTF | TRBV27 | .
CSVASSEYTDTQYF | TRBV29-1 | .
CASSSPGGTGPDTEAFF | TRBV7-2 | TRBD1
CASSELGEPPYEQYF | TRBV2 | .
CASSLRDGVPGEQYF | TRBV12-3/TRBV12-4 | .
CASSSAPARVQETQYF | TRBV7-2 | .
CASSGQGMGNYGYTF | TRBV25-1 | TRBD1
CASSPGVGYEQYF | TRBV3-1 | .
CASSLGSGEQYF | TRBV7-2 | .